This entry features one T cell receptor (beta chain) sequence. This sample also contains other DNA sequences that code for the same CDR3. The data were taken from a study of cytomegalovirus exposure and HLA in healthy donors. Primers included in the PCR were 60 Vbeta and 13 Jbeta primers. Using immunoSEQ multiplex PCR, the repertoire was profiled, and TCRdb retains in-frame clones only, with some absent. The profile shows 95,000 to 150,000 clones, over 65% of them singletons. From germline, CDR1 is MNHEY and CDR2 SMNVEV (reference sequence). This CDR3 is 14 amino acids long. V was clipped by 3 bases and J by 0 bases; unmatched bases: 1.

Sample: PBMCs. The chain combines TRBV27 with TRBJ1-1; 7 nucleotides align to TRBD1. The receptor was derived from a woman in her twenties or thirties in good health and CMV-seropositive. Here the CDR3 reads CASSFRGLNTEAFF. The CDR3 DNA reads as TGTGCCAGCAGTTTTAGGGGGCTGAACACTGAAGCTTTCTTT.